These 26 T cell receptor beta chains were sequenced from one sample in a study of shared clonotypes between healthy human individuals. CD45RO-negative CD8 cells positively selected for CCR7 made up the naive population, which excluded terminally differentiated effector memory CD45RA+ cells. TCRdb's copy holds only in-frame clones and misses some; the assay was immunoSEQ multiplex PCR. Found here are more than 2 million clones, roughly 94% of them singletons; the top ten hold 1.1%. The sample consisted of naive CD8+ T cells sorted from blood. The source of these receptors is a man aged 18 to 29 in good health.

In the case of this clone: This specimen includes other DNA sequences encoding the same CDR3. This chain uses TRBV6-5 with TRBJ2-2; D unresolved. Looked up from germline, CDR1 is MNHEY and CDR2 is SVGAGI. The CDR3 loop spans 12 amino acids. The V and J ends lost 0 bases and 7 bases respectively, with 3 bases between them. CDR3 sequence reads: CASSYSGGELFF. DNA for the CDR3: TGTGCCAGCAGTTACTCGGGCGGGGAGCTGTTTTTT.

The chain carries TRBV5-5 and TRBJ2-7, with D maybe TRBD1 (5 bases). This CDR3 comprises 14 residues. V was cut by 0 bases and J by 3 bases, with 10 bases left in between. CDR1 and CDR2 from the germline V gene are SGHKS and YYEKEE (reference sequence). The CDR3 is CASSLEATVYEQYF. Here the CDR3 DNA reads TGTGCCAGCAGCTTGGAAGCGACAGTCTACGAGCAGTACTTC.

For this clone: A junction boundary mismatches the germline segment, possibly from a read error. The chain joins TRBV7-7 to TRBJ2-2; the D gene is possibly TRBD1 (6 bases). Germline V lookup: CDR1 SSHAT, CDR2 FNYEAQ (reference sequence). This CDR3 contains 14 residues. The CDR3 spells CASSLGQNTGELFF. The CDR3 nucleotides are TGTGCTAGCAGCTTGGGACAGAACACCGGGGAGCTGTTTTTT.

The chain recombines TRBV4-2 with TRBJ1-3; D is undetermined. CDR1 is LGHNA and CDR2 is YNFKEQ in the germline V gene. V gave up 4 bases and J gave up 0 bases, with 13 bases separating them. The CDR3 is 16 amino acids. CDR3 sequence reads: CASSPISTDSGNTIYF. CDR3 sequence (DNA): TGTGCCAGCAGCCCGATATCCACGGACTCTGGAAACACCATATATTTT.

The CDR3 loop is CASSHGGNTEAFF. DNA of the CDR3: TGTGCCAGCAGCCATGGAGGGAACACTGAAGCTTTCTTT. This chain links TRBV6-4 with TRBJ1-1; no firm D call. The CDR3 covers 13 residues. The germline V and J ends were trimmed by 6 bases and 1 base, with 9 bases remaining between them. CDR1 is MRHNA and CDR2 is SNTAGT in the germline V gene.

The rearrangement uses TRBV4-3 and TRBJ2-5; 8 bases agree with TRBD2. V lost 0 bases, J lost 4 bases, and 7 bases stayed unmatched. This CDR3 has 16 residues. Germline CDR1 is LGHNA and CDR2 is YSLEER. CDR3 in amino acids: CASSQDREGWGETQYF. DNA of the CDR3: TGCGCCAGCAGCCAAGATCGGGAGGGATGGGGAGAGACCCAGTACTTC.

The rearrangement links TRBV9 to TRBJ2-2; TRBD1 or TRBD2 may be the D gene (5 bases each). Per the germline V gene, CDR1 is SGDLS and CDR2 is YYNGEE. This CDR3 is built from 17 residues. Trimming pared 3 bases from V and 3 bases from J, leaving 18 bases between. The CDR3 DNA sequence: TGTGCCAGCAGCGGGGGGACCTGGGAGTTACACACCGGGGAGCTGTTTTTT. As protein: CASSGGTWELHTGELFF.

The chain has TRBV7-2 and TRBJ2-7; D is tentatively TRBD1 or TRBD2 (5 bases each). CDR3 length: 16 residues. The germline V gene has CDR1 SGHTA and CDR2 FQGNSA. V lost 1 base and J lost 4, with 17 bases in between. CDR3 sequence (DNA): TGTGCCAGCAGCTTAGATGAGGGGATTGGGTTATACGAGCAGTACTTC. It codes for CASSLDEGIGLYEQYF.

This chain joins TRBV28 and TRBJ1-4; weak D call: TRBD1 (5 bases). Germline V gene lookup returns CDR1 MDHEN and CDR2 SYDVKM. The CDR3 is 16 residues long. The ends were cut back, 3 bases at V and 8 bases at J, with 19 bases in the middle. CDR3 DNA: TGTGCCAGCAGTTTGGGGAACGGGGACCGGTCGGAAAAACTGTTTTTT. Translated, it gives CASSLGNGDRSEKLFF. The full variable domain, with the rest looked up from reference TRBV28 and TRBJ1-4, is DVKVTQSSRYLVKRTGEKVFLECVQDMDHENMFWYRQDPGLGLRLIYFSYDVKMKEKGDIPEGYSVSREKKERFSLILESASTNQTSMYLCASSLGNGDRSEKLFFGSGTQLSVL.

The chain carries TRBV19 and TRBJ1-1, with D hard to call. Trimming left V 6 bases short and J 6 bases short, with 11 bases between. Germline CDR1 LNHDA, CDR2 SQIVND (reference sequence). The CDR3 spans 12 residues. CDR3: CASSTWESEAFF. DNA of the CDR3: TGTGCCAGTAGCACGTGGGAATCTGAAGCTTTCTTT.

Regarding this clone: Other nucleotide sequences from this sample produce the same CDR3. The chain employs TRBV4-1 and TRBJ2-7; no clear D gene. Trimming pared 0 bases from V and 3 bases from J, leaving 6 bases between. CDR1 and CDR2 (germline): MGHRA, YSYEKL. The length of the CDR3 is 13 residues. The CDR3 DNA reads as TGCGCCAGCAGCCAAGAGGCGGACTACGAGCAGTACTTC. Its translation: CASSQEADYEQYF.

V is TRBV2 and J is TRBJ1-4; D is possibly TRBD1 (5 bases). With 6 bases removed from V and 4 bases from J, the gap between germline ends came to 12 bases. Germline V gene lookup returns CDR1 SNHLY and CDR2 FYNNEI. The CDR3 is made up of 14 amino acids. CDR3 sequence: CASREGPGNEKLFF. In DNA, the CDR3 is TGTGCCAGCAGGGAGGGGCCGGGTAATGAAAAACTGTTTTTT.

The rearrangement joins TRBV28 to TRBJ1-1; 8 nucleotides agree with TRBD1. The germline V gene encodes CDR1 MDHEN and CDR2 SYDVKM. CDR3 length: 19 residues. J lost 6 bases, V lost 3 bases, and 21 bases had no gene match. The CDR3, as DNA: TGTGCCAGCAGTTTTTTTTATGGGAGCGGAGACAGGGGATTCCCTGAAGCTTTCTTT. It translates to CASSFFYGSGDRGFPEAFF.

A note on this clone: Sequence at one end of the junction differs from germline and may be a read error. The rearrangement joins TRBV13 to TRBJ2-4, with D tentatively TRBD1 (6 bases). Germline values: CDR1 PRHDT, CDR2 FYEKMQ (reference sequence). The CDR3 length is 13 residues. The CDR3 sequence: CASSLGHRAVEVF. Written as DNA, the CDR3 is TGTGCCAGCAGCTTAGGTCACAGGGCCGTCGAGGTTTTC.

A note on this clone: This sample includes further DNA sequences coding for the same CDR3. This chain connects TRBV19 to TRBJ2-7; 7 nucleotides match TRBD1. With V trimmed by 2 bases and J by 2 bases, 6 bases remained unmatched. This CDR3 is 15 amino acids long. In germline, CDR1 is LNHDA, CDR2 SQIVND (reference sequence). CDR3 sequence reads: CASSIRDSPAYEQYF. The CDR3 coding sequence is TGTGCCAGTAGTATACGGGACAGCCCTGCCTACGAGCAGTACTTC.

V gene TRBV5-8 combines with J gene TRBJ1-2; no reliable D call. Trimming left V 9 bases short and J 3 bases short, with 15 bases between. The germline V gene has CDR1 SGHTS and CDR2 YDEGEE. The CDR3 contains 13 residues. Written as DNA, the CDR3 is TGTGCCACCCGGGAGCCAAATGACTATGGCTACACCTTC. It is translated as CATREPNDYGYTF. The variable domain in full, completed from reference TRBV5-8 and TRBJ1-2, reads EAGVTQSPTHLIKTRGQQATLRCSPISGHTSVYWYQQALGLGLQFLLWYDEGEERNRGNFPPRFSGRQFPNYSSELNVNALELEDSALYLCATREPNDYGYTFGSGTRLTVV.

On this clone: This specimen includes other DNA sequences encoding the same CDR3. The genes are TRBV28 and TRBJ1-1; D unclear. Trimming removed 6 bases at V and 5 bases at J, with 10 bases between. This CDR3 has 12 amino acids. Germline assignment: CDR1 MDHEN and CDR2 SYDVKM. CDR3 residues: CASSLIGTEAFF. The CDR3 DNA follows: TGTGCCAGCAGCCTTATAGGGACTGAAGCTTTCTTT.

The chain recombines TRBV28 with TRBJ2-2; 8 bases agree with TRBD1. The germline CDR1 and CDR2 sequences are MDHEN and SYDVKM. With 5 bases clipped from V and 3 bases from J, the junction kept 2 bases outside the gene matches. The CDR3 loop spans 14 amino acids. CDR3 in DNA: TGTGCCAGCAGTCAACAGGGGGACACCGGGGAGCTGTTTTTT. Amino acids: CASSQQGDTGELFF.

For the CDR3, the DNA is TGTGCCAGCAGTGAAGGGTCCCGGCCGTTCTACTACGAGCAGTACTTC. Protein product: CASSEGSRPFYYEQYF. The chain has TRBV6-1 and TRBJ2-7; D remains ambiguous. There are 16 residues in the CDR3. The V end was cut by 1 base, the J end by 3 bases, with 16 bases between. Germline CDR1 is MNHNS and CDR2 is SASEGT.

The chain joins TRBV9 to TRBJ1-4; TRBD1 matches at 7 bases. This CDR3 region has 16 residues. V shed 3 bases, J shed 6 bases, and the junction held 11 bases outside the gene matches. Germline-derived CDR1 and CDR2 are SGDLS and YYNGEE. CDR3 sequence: CASSAEATGYYEKLFF. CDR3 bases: TGTGCCAGCAGCGCCGAAGCGACAGGGTATTATGAAAAACTGTTTTTT.

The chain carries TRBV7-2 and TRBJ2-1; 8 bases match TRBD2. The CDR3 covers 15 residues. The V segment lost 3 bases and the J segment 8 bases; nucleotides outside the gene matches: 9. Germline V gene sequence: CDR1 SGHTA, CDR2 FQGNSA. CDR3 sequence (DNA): TGTGCCAGCAGCTTTTCGAGTAGCGGGATCTATGAGCAGTTCTTC. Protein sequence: CASSFSSSGIYEQFF.

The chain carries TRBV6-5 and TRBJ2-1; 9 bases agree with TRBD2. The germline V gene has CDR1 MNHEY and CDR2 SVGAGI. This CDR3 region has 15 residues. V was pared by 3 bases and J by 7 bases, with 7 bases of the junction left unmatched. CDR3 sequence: CASSYGELAGNEQFF. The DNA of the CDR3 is TGTGCCAGCAGTTATGGGGAGCTAGCGGGGAATGAGCAGTTCTTC.

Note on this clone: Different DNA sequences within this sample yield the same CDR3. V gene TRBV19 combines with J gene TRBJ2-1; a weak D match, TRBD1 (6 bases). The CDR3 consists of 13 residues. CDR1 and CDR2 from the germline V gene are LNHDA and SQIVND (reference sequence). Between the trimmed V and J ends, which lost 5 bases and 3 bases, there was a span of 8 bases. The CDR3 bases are TGTGCCAGTAGTCTGGACAGCTACAATGAGCAGTTCTTC. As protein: CASSLDSYNEQFF. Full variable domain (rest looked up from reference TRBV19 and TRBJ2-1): DGGITQSPKYLFRKEGQNVTLSCEQNLNHDAMYWYRQDPGQGLRLIYYSQIVNDFQKGDIAEGYSVSREKKESFPLTVTSAQKNPTAFYLCASSLDSYNEQFFGPGTRLTVL.

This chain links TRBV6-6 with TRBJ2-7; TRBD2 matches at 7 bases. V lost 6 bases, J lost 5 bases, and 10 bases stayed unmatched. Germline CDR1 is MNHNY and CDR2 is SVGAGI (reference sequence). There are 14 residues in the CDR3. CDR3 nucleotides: TGTGCCAGCAGCCCCTCCGGGGGGTCGAACGAGCAGTACTTC. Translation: CASSPSGGSNEQYF.

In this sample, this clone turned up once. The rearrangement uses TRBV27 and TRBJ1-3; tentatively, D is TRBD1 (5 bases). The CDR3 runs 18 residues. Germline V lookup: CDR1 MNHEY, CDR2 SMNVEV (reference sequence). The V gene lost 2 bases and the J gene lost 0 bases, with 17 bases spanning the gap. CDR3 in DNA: TGTGCCAGCAGTTTAAATGGGGCTCCTCCTTACTCTGGAAACACCATATATTTT. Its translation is CASSLNGAPPYSGNTIYF.

The CDR3 protein is CASSPRADNEQFF. The CDR3 nucleotides are TGTGCCAGCTCACCTAGGGCCGACAATGAGCAGTTCTTC. The rearrangement joins TRBV18 to TRBJ2-1; D is ambiguous. The germline CDR1 and CDR2 sequences are KGHSH and LQKENI. V was cut by 3 bases and J by 5 bases, with 8 bases left in between. The CDR3 covers 13 residues.